This T cell receptor beta chain was recorded in a study of blood T cell repertoires in COVID-19. For the study at large: Samples taken during acute and convalescent COVID-19 were collected in the United States, Italy and Spain. PBMCs, B-cell-depleted T cells, or T cells were the source of the cDNA or gDNA that made up the material.

As handled by the study authors: Reference gene primer amplification yielded estimated nucleated cell counts. Assay: immunoSEQ multiplex PCR; the TCRdb copy retains only in-frame clones and omits some. V and J calls and clone size come straight from that table; D and trimming were deduced from the DNA. The sample lists 350,000 or so clones, 88% occurring once. Donors were grouped by their self-reported clinical history. Between the trimmed V and J ends, which lost 6 bases and 7 bases, there was a span of 16 bases. Germline V CDR1 and CDR2: MNHEY, SVGAGI. The CDR3 length is 15 residues. The sequence was collected from a woman aged 25 to 45 who had been exposed to COVID-19. This rearrangement joins TRBV6-5 to TRBJ1-6, with TRBD1 as a possible D gene (6 bases). Material for sequencing was PBMCs or T cells enriched from blood (not recorded which). The CDR3 DNA sequence: TGTGCCAGCAGAAACAGGGTAGATGGAAATTCACCCCTCCACTTT. The encoded protein is CASRNRVDGNSPLHF.